A selection of T cell receptor beta chains follows, all from one sample in a study of naive and memory T cell subsets. MiXCR, applied by TCRdb to the 5' RACE reads, yields one record per CDR3 protein. The sample shows roughly 30,000 distinct CDR3 sequences, around 17% of them seen only once. The source of these receptors is a female donor in good health. Both conserved end residues are part of each CDR3. D genes are given only for firm matches. Clone size is given for some rows only: seen once, a few or many times, or a class if the clone is expanded.

V gene: TRBV11-2; clone size: NA; J gene: TRBJ2-5; D gene: NA; CDR3 DNA: TGTGCCAGCACCCAGGGGGGGGAGACCCAGTACTTC; CDR3 protein: CASTQGGETQYF
V gene: TRBV15; clone size: many; J gene: TRBJ1-4; D gene: TRBD1; CDR3 DNA: TGTGCCACCAGCGGATCCAGGGGGTCTAATGAAAAACTGTTTTTT; CDR3 protein: CATSGSRGSNEKLFF
V gene: TRBV5-1; clone size: NA; J gene: TRBJ1-2; D gene: TRBD1; CDR3 DNA: TGCGCCAGCAGCCCTGGGACAGGGAATGGCTACACCTTC; CDR3 protein: CASSPGTGNGYTF
V gene: TRBV29-1; clone size: many; J gene: TRBJ2-7; D gene: TRBD2; CDR3 DNA: TGCAGCGTTGCACCGGGACTAAACTACGAGCAGTACTTC; CDR3 protein: CSVAPGLNYEQYF
V gene: TRBV5-5; clone size: NA; J gene: TRBJ1-4; D gene: TRBD1; CDR3 DNA: TGTGCCAGCAGCTTTCGCACAGGGGAAGAAAAACTGTTTTTT; CDR3 protein: CASSFRTGEEKLFF
V gene: TRBV6-6; clone size: NA; J gene: TRBJ2-3; D gene: TRBD2; CDR3 DNA: TGTGCCAGCAGCGATACGGGGGGTCGGGCGAATACGCAGTATTTT; CDR3 protein: CASSDTGGRANTQYF
V gene: TRBV11-2; clone size: NA; J gene: TRBJ2-1; D gene: NA; CDR3 DNA: TGTGCCAGCAGCTTAAGTGGTTACAATGAGCAGTTCTTC; CDR3 protein: CASSLSGYNEQFF
V gene: TRBV6-2/TRBV6-3; clone size: few; J gene: TRBJ1-1; D gene: NA; CDR3 DNA: TGTGCCAGCAGTCGCGGTAAGTCCTACATGAACACTGAAGCTTTCTTT; CDR3 protein: CASSRGKSYMNTEAFF
V gene: TRBV29-1; clone size: many; J gene: TRBJ1-3; D gene: NA; CDR3 DNA: TGCAGCGTTGAAGAACCTCATTTCCCAGGGAAAACTGGAAACACCATATATTTT; CDR3 protein: CSVEEPHFPGKTGNTIYF
V gene: TRBV4-1; clone size: NA; J gene: TRBJ2-5; D gene: NA; CDR3 DNA: TGCGCCAGCAGCCAAGCTTCGGGCGGGGCGTCGGAGACCCAGTACTTC; CDR3 protein: CASSQASGGASETQYF
V gene: TRBV13; clone size: NA; J gene: TRBJ2-5; D gene: TRBD2; CDR3 DNA: TGTGCCAGCAGCCGGACTAGCGGGGGCCAAGAGACCCAGTACTTC; CDR3 protein: CASSRTSGGQETQYF
V gene: TRBV12-3/TRBV12-4; clone size: few; J gene: TRBJ1-1; D gene: NA; CDR3 DNA: TGTGCCAGCAGCCGCTCTACAGAGAAAGCTTTCTTT; CDR3 protein: CASSRSTEKAFF
V gene: TRBV3-1; clone size: NA; J gene: TRBJ1-4; D gene: TRBD1; CDR3 DNA: TGTGCCAGCAGCTGGGGGGACAGGCGACTGATGGGTGAAAAACTGTTTTTT; CDR3 protein: CASSWGDRRLMGEKLFF
V gene: TRBV6-6; clone size: few; J gene: TRBJ2-5; D gene: NA; CDR3 DNA: TGTGCCAGCAGTTACCCCGGGGAGACCCAGTACTTC; CDR3 protein: CASSYPGETQYF
V gene: TRBV12-3/TRBV12-4; clone size: NA; J gene: TRBJ2-7; D gene: TRBD2; CDR3 DNA: TGTGCCAGCAGTTCTAGCGGGGGGCATGTCTACGAGCAGTACTTC; CDR3 protein: CASSSSGGHVYEQYF
V gene: TRBV12-3/TRBV12-4; clone size: few; J gene: TRBJ2-5; D gene: TRBD1; CDR3 DNA: TGTGCCAGCAGTTATGGAAGACAGGGAAGAGAGACCCAGTACTTC; CDR3 protein: CASSYGRQGRETQYF
V gene: TRBV28; clone size: NA; J gene: TRBJ2-1; D gene: NA; CDR3 DNA: TGTGCCAGCAGGAATAACAATGAGCAGTTCTTC; CDR3 protein: CASRNNNEQFF
V gene: TRBV7-2; clone size: few; J gene: TRBJ1-1; D gene: TRBD1; CDR3 DNA: TGTGCCAGCAGCTTATCGTGGACAGGGCTACCTGAAGCTTTCTTT; CDR3 protein: CASSLSWTGLPEAFF
V gene: TRBV5-1; clone size: few; J gene: TRBJ2-7; D gene: TRBD1; CDR3 DNA: TGCGCCAGCTCCACAGGGGGCGGGTACGAGCAGTACTTC; CDR3 protein: CASSTGGGYEQYF
V gene: TRBV27; clone size: many; J gene: TRBJ2-7; D gene: NA; CDR3 DNA: TGTGCCAGCACCGAACAGACTGGAAGCTACGAGCAGTACTTC; CDR3 protein: CASTEQTGSYEQYF
V gene: TRBV15; clone size: many; J gene: TRBJ1-6; D gene: TRBD1; CDR3 DNA: TGTGCCACCAGCAGAGATCTTGCCGGGACAGGGAATTCACCCCTCCACTTT; CDR3 protein: CATSRDLAGTGNSPLHF
V gene: TRBV29-1; clone size: NA; J gene: TRBJ2-5; D gene: TRBD1; CDR3 DNA: TGCAGCGTTGATCGAGTGACAGGGCGGAAGCAAGAGACCCAGTACTTC; CDR3 protein: CSVDRVTGRKQETQYF
V gene: TRBV5-6; clone size: NA; J gene: TRBJ2-4; D gene: NA; CDR3 DNA: TGTGCCAGCAGCTTGATCGGAGAGCTGTACTTC; CDR3 protein: CASSLIGELYF
V gene: TRBV5-4; clone size: many; J gene: TRBJ2-3; D gene: TRBD1; CDR3 DNA: TGTGCCAGCAGCGCACGACAGGGGGCCGCAGATACGCAGTATTTT; CDR3 protein: CASSARQGAADTQYF
V gene: TRBV7-3; clone size: many; J gene: TRBJ2-7; D gene: NA; CDR3 DNA: TGTGCCAGCAGCTTATATCAGGGTACGGGCGAGCAGTACTTC; CDR3 protein: CASSLYQGTGEQYF
V gene: TRBV6-5; clone size: few; J gene: TRBJ2-5; D gene: NA; CDR3 DNA: TGTGCCAGCAAGTCGGCAGGGGAAGAGACCCAGTACTTC; CDR3 protein: CASKSAGEETQYF
V gene: TRBV9; clone size: few; J gene: TRBJ1-1; D gene: NA; CDR3 DNA: TGTGCCAGCAGCCACAGCGGACCGAACACTGAAGCTTTCTTT; CDR3 protein: CASSHSGPNTEAFF
V gene: TRBV10-3; clone size: NA; J gene: TRBJ1-1; D gene: NA; CDR3 DNA: TGTGCCATCAGTGAGACTACCGGGCCCTCATACACTGAAGCTTTCTTT; CDR3 protein: CAISETTGPSYTEAFF
V gene: TRBV29-1; clone size: few; J gene: TRBJ1-2; D gene: NA; CDR3 DNA: TGCAGCGTTGAAGCATCAGGGTTAGGCGGCGACACCTTC; CDR3 protein: CSVEASGLGGDTF